The 23 T cell receptor beta chains in this list originate from one sample, sequenced in a study of cytomegalovirus exposure and HLA in healthy donors. The PCR employed 60 Vbeta primers together with 13 Jbeta primers. TCRdb keeps only in-frame clones here, not all; method: immunoSEQ multiplex PCR. The sample yields approximately 130,000 clones, more than 65% seen once. Sequenced: PBMCs. These receptor sequences come from a man aged 45-65 years in good health and CMV-seronegative.

The J gene is TRBJ2-1, the V gene TRBV12-5; D may be TRBD1 (6 bases). V dropped 6 bases and J dropped 8 bases, with 11 bases sitting between them. There are 12 residues in the CDR3. The V gene's germline CDR1 is LGHNT and CDR2 FRNRAP. DNA for the CDR3: TGTGCTAGTGGGAGGGGGATTGATGAGCAGTTCTTC. Translation gives CASGRGIDEQFF.

The V call is TRBV5-8, the J call TRBJ2-6; D perhaps matches TRBD2 (6 bases). V lost 6 bases and J 0 bases, leaving 16 bases between the germline ends. The CDR3 spans 17 residues. CDR1 is SGHTS and CDR2 is YDEGEE in the germline V gene. The CDR3 loop reads CASTSGRGTSGANVLTF. DNA for the CDR3: TGTGCCAGCACCTCGGGGCGGGGTACCTCTGGGGCCAACGTCCTGACTTTC.

The V gene is TRBV6-5, the J gene TRBJ2-4; a weak D match, TRBD2 (6 bases). There are 15 residues in the CDR3. Germline-derived CDR1 and CDR2 are MNHEY and SVGAGI. V gave up 6 bases and J gave up 0 bases, with 12 bases separating them. The CDR3 spells CASRYLSGAKNIQYF. The CDR3 DNA follows: TGTGCCAGCAGGTACCTTAGCGGAGCCAAAAACATTCAGTACTTC.

V gene TRBV27 combines with J gene TRBJ2-7; 7 nucleotides line up with TRBD2. The CDR3 is made up of 14 amino acids. Germline-derived CDR1 and CDR2 are MNHEY and SMNVEV (reference sequence). V gave up 8 bases and J gave up 3 bases; unmatched junction bases: 10. The CDR3 sequence: CASAWTGGGYEQYF. Here the CDR3 DNA reads TGTGCCAGCGCGTGGACGGGCGGGGGCTACGAGCAGTACTTC.

The J gene is TRBJ2-7, the V gene TRBV2, with 8 bases lining up with TRBD1. The CDR3 spans 11 residues. Looked up from germline, CDR1 is SNHLY and CDR2 is FYNNEI. V gave up 6 bases and J gave up 10 bases; unmatched junction bases: 5. In DNA form, the CDR3 reads TGTGCCAGCAGAATGGACAGGGCACAGTACTTC. Its translation: CASRMDRAQYF.

The CDR3 region has the DNA TGTGCCAGCAGTGAATTAGGGACATTTAATGAAAAACTGTTTTTT. This encodes CASSELGTFNEKLFF. The chain uses TRBV2 and TRBJ1-4; D is possibly TRBD1 (6 bases). The germline V gene has CDR1 SNHLY and CDR2 FYNNEI. CDR3 size: 15 residues. V lost 2 bases and J 4 bases, leaving 11 bases between the germline ends.

J is TRBJ1-5 and V is TRBV6-5; D perhaps matches TRBD1 (5 bases). Trimming stripped 4 bases from V and 0 bases from J, with 13 bases between. The CDR3 runs 16 residues. Germline-derived CDR1 and CDR2 are MNHEY and SVGAGI. Here the CDR3 reads CASSLPREYSNQPQHF. The CDR3 nucleotides are TGTGCCAGCAGTTTGCCCAGGGAATATAGCAATCAGCCCCAGCATTTT.

V gene TRBV27 combines with J gene TRBJ2-7; D gene unclear. The germline V and J ends were trimmed by 5 bases and 5 bases, with 28 bases remaining between them. Germline CDR1 and CDR2: MNHEY and SMNVEV (reference sequence). The CDR3 length is 18 residues. CDR3 sequence reads: CASSPLSTRSPSYHEQYF. The CDR3 DNA follows: TGTGCCAGCAGTCCGTTATCCACGAGGTCCCCTTCCTACCACGAGCAGTACTTC.

The chain carries TRBV5-5 and TRBJ1-4, with D tentatively TRBD1 (6 bases). The CDR3 is 15 amino acids. Per the germline V gene, CDR1 is SGHKS and CDR2 is YYEKEE (reference sequence). Between the trimmed V and J ends, which lost 4 bases and 7 bases, there was a span of 17 bases. The CDR3 sequence is CASSPGGGAPEKLFF. The CDR3 bases are TGTGCCAGCAGCCCCGGGGGGGGCGCCCCTGAAAAACTGTTTTTT.

The chain employs TRBV11-1 and TRBJ1-2, with D possibly matching TRBD1 (5 bases). This CDR3 is 15 amino acids long. Germline CDR1 reads SGHAT; CDR2 reads FQDESV (reference sequence). V was clipped by 4 bases and J by 8 bases, with 20 bases between them. CDR3 sequence reads: CASSSYRGLSFGYTF. The CDR3 region has the DNA TGTGCCAGCAGCTCCTATCGGGGGTTATCGTTCGGCTACACCTTC.

CDR3 sequence: CASSLEGDRNEKLFF. For the CDR3, the DNA is TGTGCCAGCAGCTTAGAAGGAGACCGTAATGAAAAACTGTTTTTT. This chain links TRBV7-9 with TRBJ1-4; D remains ambiguous. Germline CDR1 SEHNR, CDR2 FQNEAQ (reference sequence). This CDR3 has 15 amino acids. The V gene lost 1 base and the J gene lost 4 bases, with 10 bases spanning the gap. Variable domain in full (rest from reference TRBV7-9 and TRBJ1-4): DTGVSQNPRHKITKRGQNVTFRCDPISEHNRLYWYRQTLGQGPEFLTYFQNEAQLEKSRLLSDRFSAERPKGSFSTLEIQRTEQGDSAMYLCASSLEGDRNEKLFFGSGTQLSVL.

The J gene is TRBJ2-7, the V gene TRBV5-5; no clear D gene. From germline, CDR1 is SGHKS and CDR2 YYEKEE (reference sequence). The CDR3 spans 14 residues. The V end was cut by 2 bases, the J end by 5 bases, with 14 bases between. As DNA, the CDR3 is TGTGCCAGCAGCTTTTTTCGGGTTAGAGACGAGCAGTACTTC. Translation: CASSFFRVRDEQYF. Based on the CDR3 plus reference TRBV5-5 and TRBJ2-7, the full variable domain is DAGVTQSPTHLIKTRGQQVTLRCSPISGHKSVSWYQQVLGQGPQFIFQYYEKEERGRGNFPDRFSARQFPNYSSELNVNALLLGDSALYLCASSFFRVRDEQYFGPGTRLTVT.

The chain uses TRBV29-1 and TRBJ2-1; TRBD2 is a possible D gene (6 bases). CDR1 is SQVTM and CDR2 is ANQGSEA in the germline V gene. Trimming pared 6 bases from V and 8 bases from J, leaving 20 bases between. There are 14 residues in the CDR3. The CDR3 DNA reads as TGCAGCGTGGGGGAGCGGACGCCGGGGGATGAGCAGTTCTTC. This sequence encodes CSVGERTPGDEQFF.

V and J are TRBV4-1 and TRBJ1-4; D may be TRBD1 (5 bases). This CDR3 has 15 amino acids. V was shortened by 1 base and J by 8 bases, with 14 bases between the two germline ends. Per germline, CDR1 MGHRA and CDR2 YSYEKL. CDR3 sequence: CASSQAGGYREKLFF. The CDR3 DNA reads TGCGCCAGCAGCCAAGCCGGGGGGTATAGGGAAAAACTGTTTTTT.

J is TRBJ2-1 and V is TRBV10-2; TRBD2 agrees at 10 bases. The CDR3 extends over 15 amino acids. Looked up from germline, CDR1 is WSHSY and CDR2 is SAAADI. J lost 6 bases, V lost 8 bases, and 10 bases had no gene match. CDR3 nucleotides: TGCGCCAGCTCCCCCGGGACTAGCGCCCCCAATGAGCAGTTCTTC. It yields the protein CASSPGTSAPNEQFF.

This chain connects TRBV5-6 to TRBJ1-5; D perhaps matches TRBD1 (6 bases). The CDR3 contains 13 residues. Looked up from germline, CDR1 is SGHDT and CDR2 is YYEEEE. The V end was cut by 4 bases, the J end by 4 bases, with 9 bases between. DNA of the CDR3: TGTGCCAGCAGCCCAGGGGTGAATCAGCCCCAGCATTTT. It encodes CASSPGVNQPQHF.

This chain joins TRBV4-3 and TRBJ1-1; D ambiguous. The CDR3 totals 14 residues. The germline V gene has CDR1 LGHNA and CDR2 YSLEER. V lost 1 base, J lost 4 bases, and 10 bases lay in between. DNA for the CDR3: TGCGCCAGCAGCCAAGGGAGGCTGGGCACTGAAGCTTTCTTT. This sequence encodes CASSQGRLGTEAFF.

V is TRBV27 and J is TRBJ1-2; 8 nucleotides agree with TRBD1. The trim removed 4 bases at V and 7 bases at J, leaving 5 bases unmatched. There are 13 residues in the CDR3. Germline CDR1 MNHEY, CDR2 SMNVEV (reference sequence). This chain's CDR3 is CASSYSGGGGYTF. The CDR3 DNA reads as TGTGCCAGCAGTTATTCAGGGGGCGGTGGCTACACCTTC.

This sequence joins TRBV7-2 and TRBJ2-5, with TRBD2 as a possible D gene (6 bases). Germline CDR1 SGHTA, CDR2 FQGNSA. The CDR3 totals 15 residues. Trimming took off 3 bases at V and 2 bases at J, with 13 bases between the two ends. The CDR3 sequence: CASSFSTGLQETQYF. CDR3 coding DNA: TGTGCCAGCAGCTTTTCAACAGGACTACAAGAGACCCAGTACTTC.

This rearrangement joins TRBV5-1 to TRBJ2-7, with D possibly being TRBD2 (6 bases). With 4 bases removed from V and 0 bases from J, the gap between germline ends came to 8 bases. This CDR3 contains 13 residues. Germline CDR1 and CDR2: SGHRS and YFSETQ. The CDR3 DNA reads as TGCGCCAGCAGCAACGGGGGCTCCTACGAGCAGTACTTC. It is translated as CASSNGGSYEQYF.

The chain links TRBV2 to TRBJ2-1, with a tentative D call TRBD2 (6 bases). V was shortened by 4 bases and J by 0 bases, with 10 bases between the two germline ends. Germline CDR1 SNHLY, CDR2 FYNNEI. The CDR3 sequence is 15 residues long. The CDR3 DNA sequence: TGTGCCAGCAGTGTGGAGGGGCCCTCCTACAATGAGCAGTTCTTC. Encoded protein: CASSVEGPSYNEQFF.

The chain combines TRBV18 with TRBJ2-7; 9 bases are shared with TRBD1. The V and J ends lost 3 bases and 5 bases, in that order; junction bases with no gene match: 5. Germline lookup yields CDR1 KGHSH and CDR2 LQKENI. The CDR3 covers 14 residues. The CDR3 region is CASSPGTGRDEQYF. Here the CDR3 DNA reads TGTGCCAGCTCACCCGGGACAGGGCGTGACGAGCAGTACTTC.

V gene TRBV7-8 combines with J gene TRBJ2-5; 13 bases map to TRBD2. V shed 6 bases, J shed 5 bases, and the junction held 9 bases outside the gene matches. The CDR3 runs 16 residues. Germline CDR1 reads SGHVS; CDR2 reads FQNEAQ. The DNA of the CDR3 is TGTGCCAGCAGACCCGGGACTAGCGGGGAGGGGGAGACCCAGTACTTC. Translating gives CASRPGTSGEGETQYF.